This is a list of T cell receptor beta chains from one sample in a study of blood T cells in healthy people across ages. TCRdb reanalysed the 5' RACE reads using MiXCR and keeps one entry per CDR3 protein. The sample has roughly 2 million distinct CDR3 sequences; less than 50% are singletons. The specimen was blood. The source of these receptors is a woman aged 40 to 50 in good health. Both conserved end residues are trimmed from each CDR3. Not every row has a clone size; where given, it reads once, few, many or a size class.

clone_size j_call v_call cdr3_aa
few TRBJ1-2 TRBV3-1 ASSPTGVGNYGYT
few TRBJ2-1 TRBV6-2/TRBV6-3 ASSQLAGGNNEQF
NA NA TRBV6-5 ASRNSGGLEQY
NA TRBJ2-7 TRBV20-1 SPSGAITYEQY
NA TRBJ2-5 TRBV12-3/TRBV12-4 ASTTPGRRETQY
once TRBJ1-6 TRBV7-9 ASCLSKNNSPLH
NA TRBJ2-5 TRBV3-1 ASSPGLAGGLLLETQY
NA TRBJ2-3 TRBV2 ASNWGFDTQY
few TRBJ2-1 TRBV11-2 ASSPWDSEYNEQF
NA NA TRBV11-3 ASSSQVPSSYEQY
NA TRBJ2-3 TRBV28 ASSAPRGGTDTQY
few TRBJ2-5 TRBV4-3 ASSHLAGDTQY
NA TRBJ2-7 TRBV7-6 ASSFGTSGVYEQY
many TRBJ2-7 TRBV21-1 ASSKGPLLSSYEQY
NA TRBJ2-5 TRBV9 ASSPRLAGETQETQY
NA TRBJ2-5 TRBV7-8 ASSLGPVGQETQY
few NA TRBV5-1 ASSLVGQGAFYEQY
NA TRBJ1-2 TRBV28 ASSVTGAGGYT
NA TRBJ2-1 TRBV12-3/TRBV12-4 ASSPSRQGYNEQF
NA TRBJ2-7 TRBV7-6 ASSLGVGGISYEQY
few TRBJ1-4 TRBV7-9 ASSRLTGNNEKLF
NA TRBJ1-6 TRBV4-1 ASSQDLGGAPSGNSPLH
NA TRBJ2-1 TRBV3-1 ATTTGFNEQF
NA TRBJ1-1 TRBV5-1 ASSRGQGPAGGTEAF
once TRBJ1-2 TRBV27 ASRQGSAGYT
many TRBJ2-1 TRBV4-2 ASSQTGLAGNEQF
few TRBJ2-7 TRBV28 ASRISSGRDEQY
NA TRBJ2-5 TRBV4-2 ASSQSSGGAETQY
once TRBJ1-1 TRBV29-1 SVGTGVMNTEAF
NA TRBJ1-1 TRBV27 ASSTGQGAGLDTEAF
NA TRBJ2-1 TRBV4-1 ASSSRLNNEQF
NA TRBJ2-5 TRBV2 ARDSGAQETQY
NA TRBJ2-4 TRBV7-2 ASSLWGLGDGRQNIQY
once TRBJ2-3 TRBV24-1 ATSEAVEDTQY
once TRBJ1-3 TRBV28 ASSLDPQRNTIY
once TRBJ1-1 TRBV29-1 SVAAEGTEAF
NA TRBJ1-2 TRBV20-1 SARAPGQGYGYT
NA TRBJ2-3 TRBV7-9 ASTKWGGTSRTDTQY
few TRBJ1-2 TRBV7-2 ASSLSAVGYT
NA TRBJ2-7 TRBV24-1 ATRGPEGEQY
few TRBJ1-4 TRBV9 ASSVRTGRNEKLF
few TRBJ2-5 TRBV28 ASSPTGTSWETQY
NA TRBJ2-1 TRBV20-1 SARVVTGTSGGRGYNEQF
NA TRBJ1-5 TRBV27 ASSFRSDYSNQPQH
NA TRBJ2-4 TRBV20-1 SATKNNEQY
NA NA TRBV28 ASTLDRGLKTQY
few TRBJ1-5 TRBV29-1 SVDAGVGQPQH
NA TRBJ1-4 TRBV5-1 ASARQGGEKLF
few TRBJ1-2 TRBV5-5 ASSIGPREGYGYT
NA TRBJ2-5 TRBV11-2 ASSFTDSPQETQY
NA TRBJ2-6 TRBV7-2 ASSLGGQTGANVLT
NA NA TRBV28 ASNPGGSGAETQY
few NA TRBV7-8 ASSMGLAVEQY